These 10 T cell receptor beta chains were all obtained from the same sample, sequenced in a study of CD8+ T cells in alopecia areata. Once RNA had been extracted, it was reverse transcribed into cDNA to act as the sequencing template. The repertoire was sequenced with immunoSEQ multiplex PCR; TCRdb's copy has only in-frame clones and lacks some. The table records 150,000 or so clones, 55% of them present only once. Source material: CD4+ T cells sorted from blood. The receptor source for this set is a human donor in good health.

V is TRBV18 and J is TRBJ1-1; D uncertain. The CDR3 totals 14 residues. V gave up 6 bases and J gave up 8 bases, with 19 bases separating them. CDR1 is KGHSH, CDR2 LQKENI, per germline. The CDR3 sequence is CASSDRPAREEAFF. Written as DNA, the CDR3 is TGTGCCAGCTCCGACCGACCGGCCCGAGAGGAAGCTTTCTTT.

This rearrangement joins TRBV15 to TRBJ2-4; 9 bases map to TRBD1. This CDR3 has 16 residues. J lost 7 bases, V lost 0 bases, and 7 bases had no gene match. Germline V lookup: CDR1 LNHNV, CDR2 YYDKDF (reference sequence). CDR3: CATSREPAGQGNIQYF. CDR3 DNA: TGTGCCACCAGCAGAGAACCCGCCGGACAGGGGAACATTCAGTACTTC.

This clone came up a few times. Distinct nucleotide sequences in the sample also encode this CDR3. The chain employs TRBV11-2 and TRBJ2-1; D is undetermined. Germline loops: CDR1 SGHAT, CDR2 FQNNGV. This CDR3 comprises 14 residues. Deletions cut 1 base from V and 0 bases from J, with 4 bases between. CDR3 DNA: TGTGCCAGCAGCTTAGGGGGCTCCTACAATGAGCAGTTCTTC. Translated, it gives CASSLGGSYNEQFF.

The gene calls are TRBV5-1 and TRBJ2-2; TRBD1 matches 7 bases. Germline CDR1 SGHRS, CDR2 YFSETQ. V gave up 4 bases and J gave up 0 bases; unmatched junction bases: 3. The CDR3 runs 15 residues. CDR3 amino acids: CASSLGQPNTGELFF. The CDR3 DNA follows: TGCGCCAGCAGCCTGGGACAGCCGAACACCGGGGAGCTGTTTTTT.

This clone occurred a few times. In nucleotides, the CDR3 is TGCGCCAGCAGCCAAACGGGGCTGCCGGGGGATCAGCCCCAGCATTTT. It is translated as CASSQTGLPGDQPQHF. The V gene is TRBV4-1, the J gene TRBJ1-5, with D maybe TRBD1 (5 bases). V was cut by 2 bases and J by 5 bases, with 16 bases left in between. The CDR3 runs 16 residues. Germline CDR1 MGHRA, CDR2 YSYEKL.

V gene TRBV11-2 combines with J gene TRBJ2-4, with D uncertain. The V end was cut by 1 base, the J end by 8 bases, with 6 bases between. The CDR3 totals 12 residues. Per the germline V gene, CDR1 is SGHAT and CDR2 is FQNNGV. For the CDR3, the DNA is TGTGCCAGCAGCTTAGTCCTGGACATTCAGTACTTC. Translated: CASSLVLDIQYF.

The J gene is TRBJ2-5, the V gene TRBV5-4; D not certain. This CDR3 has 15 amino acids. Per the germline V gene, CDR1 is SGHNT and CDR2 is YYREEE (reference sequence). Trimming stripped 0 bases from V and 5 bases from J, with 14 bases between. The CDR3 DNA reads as TGTGCCAGCAGCTTGGCCACGAGAAGTAGGGAGACCCAGTACTTC. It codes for CASSLATRSRETQYF.

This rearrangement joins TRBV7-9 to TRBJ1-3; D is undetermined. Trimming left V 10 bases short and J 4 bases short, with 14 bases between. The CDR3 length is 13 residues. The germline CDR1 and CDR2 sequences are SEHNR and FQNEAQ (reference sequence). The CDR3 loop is CATTISGGNTIYF. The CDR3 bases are TGTGCCACTACCATATCGGGGGGAAACACCATATATTTT.

CDR3: CAWAGWAYTGELFF. DNA for the CDR3: TGTGCCTGGGCCGGTTGGGCATACACCGGGGAGCTGTTTTTT. The genes are TRBV30 and TRBJ2-2; unclear D gene. Germline lookup yields CDR1 GTSNPN and CDR2 SVGIG (reference sequence). Trimming left V 5 bases short and J 3 bases short, with 13 bases between. The CDR3 runs 14 residues.

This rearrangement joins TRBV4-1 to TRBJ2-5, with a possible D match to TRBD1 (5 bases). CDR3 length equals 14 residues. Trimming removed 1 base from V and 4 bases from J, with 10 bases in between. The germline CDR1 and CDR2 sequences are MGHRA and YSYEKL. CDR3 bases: TGCGCCAGCAGCCAAGCTCCAGGGATAGAGACCCAGTACTTC. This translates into CASSQAPGIETQYF.